The rows below give T cell receptor beta chains drawn from one sample of a study of blood T cell repertoires in COVID-19. The assay was immunoSEQ multiplex PCR, and TCRdb's table has in-frame clones only and misses some. The table records about 310,000 clones, over 80% of them present only once. The sequencing sample was made of PBMCs or T cells enriched from blood (not recorded which). Source of these receptors: a young woman who had recovered from COVID-19. Both conserved end residues are part of each CDR3. The order of the fields is J gene, V gene, D gene, clone size, CDR3 protein, CDR3 DNA. D genes are given only for firm matches. Not every row has a clone size; where given, it reads once, few, many or a size class.

>TRBJ2-5|TRBV6-2/TRBV6-3|TRBD1|NA
CASSRTPGQGARSETQYF
TGTGCCAGCAGTCGGACTCCGGGACAGGGGGCGCGGAGCGAGACCCAGTACTTC
>TRBJ1-1|TRBV9|TRBD1|NA
CASSPTGTGIEAFF
TGTGCCAGCAGCCCCACCGGGACAGGGATTGAAGCTTTCTTT
>TRBJ2-5|TRBV10-3|TRBD1|NA
CAISESGQGKETQYF
TGTGCCATCAGTGAGTCGGGACAGGGAAAAGAGACCCAGTACTTC
>TRBJ2-5|TRBV24-1|TRBD2|NA
CATSERGLAGEETAQYF
TGTGCCACCAGTGAGAGGGGACTAGCGGGGGAAGAGACGGCCCAGTACTTC
>TRBJ2-7|TRBV9|NA|NA
CASSVGASNEQYF
TGTGCCAGCAGCGTAGGAGCCTCTAACGAGCAGTACTTC
>TRBJ1-5|TRBV28|TRBD1|NA
CASSQQQGSDQPQHF
TGTGCCAGCAGCCAACAACAGGGGAGCGATCAGCCCCAGCATTTT
>TRBJ1-1|TRBV7-6|NA|NA
CASSPRQDSNTEAFF
TGTGCCAGCAGCCCAAGGCAGGATTCAAACACTGAAGCTTTCTTT
>TRBJ1-2|TRBV19|NA|NA
CASSRGENGYTF
TGTGCCAGTAGTAGGGGCGAGAATGGCTACACCTTC
>TRBJ1-1|TRBV6-2/TRBV6-3|NA|NA
CASSPPSHHQRGGNTEAFF
TGTGCCAGCAGCCCTCCTTCGCACCATCAGAGGGGGGGGAACACTGAAGCTTTCTTT
>TRBJ2-7|TRBV5-1|TRBD1|NA
CASRTGSSYEQYF
TGCGCCAGCAGGACAGGGAGCTCCTACGAGCAGTACTTC
>TRBJ1-1|TRBV7-3|TRBD1|few
CASSFQGAVNTEAFF
TGTGCCAGCAGCTTCCAGGGGGCCGTGAACACTGAAGCTTTCTTT
>TRBJ2-7|TRBV7-9|TRBD1|NA
CASSFLRDRPLGQYF
TGTGCCAGCAGCTTTCTCCGGGACAGGCCTCTTGGGCAGTACTTC
>TRBJ1-1|TRBV24-1|TRBD1|NA
CATSDPRTGNTEAFF
TGTGCCACCAGTGATCCAAGGACAGGCAACACTGAAGCTTTCTTT
>TRBJ1-5|TRBV28|NA|NA
CASLSRNQPQHF
TGTGCCAGCCTAAGTAGAAACCAGCCCCAGCATTTT
>TRBJ2-3|TRBV20-1|NA|NA
CSASGSAGRGGTDTQYF
TGCAGTGCTAGTGGTTCCGCGGGGAGGGGGGGCACAGATACGCAGTATTTT
>TRBJ2-2|TRBV14|TRBD2|NA
CASSQDRELAGATGELFF
TGTGCCAGCAGCCAAGATCGGGAACTAGCGGGGGCCACCGGGGAGCTGTTTTTT
>TRBJ2-1|TRBV11-3|NA|NA
CASTLGGPHYNEQFF
TGTGCCAGCACCTTGGGGGGACCCCACTACAATGAGCAGTTCTTC
>TRBJ2-3|TRBV12-5|NA|NA
CASGLQGTDTQYF
TGTGCTAGTGGTTTGCAGGGGACAGATACGCAGTATTTT
>TRBJ1-2|TRBV6-1|NA|NA
CASSERPSAPTF
TGTGCCAGCAGTGAACGCCCCAGCGCTCCCACCTTC
>TRBJ1-2|TRBV3-1/TRBV3-2|NA|few
CASSHDGDYGYTF
TGTGCCAGCAGCCACGACGGAGACTATGGCTACACCTTC
>TRBJ1-1|TRBV18|NA|NA
CASSLTGRTEAFF
TGTGCCAGCTCACTAACGGGTAGGACTGAAGCTTTCTTT
>TRBJ2-6|TRBV2|NA|once
CASNADSSGANVLTF
TGTGCCAGCAACGCCGACAGCTCTGGGGCCAACGTCCTGACTTTC
>TRBJ1-2|TRBV28|NA|once
CASNSGNYGYTF
TGTGCCAGCAACTCAGGGAACTATGGCTACACCTTC
>TRBJ1-1|TRBV30|NA|NA
CAWSRGGDTEAFF
TGTGCCTGGAGCCGGGGAGGTGACACTGAAGCTTTCTTT
>TRBJ2-5|TRBV20-1|NA|NA
CSASMEETQYF
TGCAGTGCTAGCATGGAGGAGACCCAGTACTTC
>TRBJ2-7|TRBV18|NA|NA
CASSPGARVYEQYF
TGTGCCAGCTCCCCTGGAGCGAGGGTCTACGAGCAGTACTTC
>TRBJ2-1|TRBV3-1/TRBV3-2|TRBD1|NA
CASSQGGGDEQFF
TGTGCCAGCAGCCAAGGAGGGGGCGATGAGCAGTTCTTC
>TRBJ1-4|TRBV28|TRBD1|NA
CASSSGTGALELFF
TGTGCCAGCAGTTCCGGGACAGGGGCGTTGGAACTGTTTTTT